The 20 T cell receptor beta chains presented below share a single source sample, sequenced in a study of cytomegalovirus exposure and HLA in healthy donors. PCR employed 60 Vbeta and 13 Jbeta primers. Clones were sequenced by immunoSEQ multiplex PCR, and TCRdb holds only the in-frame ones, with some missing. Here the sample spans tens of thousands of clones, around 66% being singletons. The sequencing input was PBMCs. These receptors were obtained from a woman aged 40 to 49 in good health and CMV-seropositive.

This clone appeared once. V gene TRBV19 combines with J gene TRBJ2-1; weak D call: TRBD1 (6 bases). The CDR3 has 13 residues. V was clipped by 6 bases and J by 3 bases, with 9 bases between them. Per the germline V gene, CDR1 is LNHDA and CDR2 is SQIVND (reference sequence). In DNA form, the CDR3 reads TGTGCCAGTAGGGAGGACAGCTACAATGAGCAGTTCTTC. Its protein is CASREDSYNEQFF.

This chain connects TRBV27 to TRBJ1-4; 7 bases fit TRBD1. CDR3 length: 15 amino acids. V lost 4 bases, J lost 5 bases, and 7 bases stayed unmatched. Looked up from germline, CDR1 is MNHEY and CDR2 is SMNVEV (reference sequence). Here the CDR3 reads CASSSWGQPNEKLFF. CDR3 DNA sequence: TGTGCCAGCAGTTCCTGGGGACAGCCGAATGAAAAACTGTTTTTT.

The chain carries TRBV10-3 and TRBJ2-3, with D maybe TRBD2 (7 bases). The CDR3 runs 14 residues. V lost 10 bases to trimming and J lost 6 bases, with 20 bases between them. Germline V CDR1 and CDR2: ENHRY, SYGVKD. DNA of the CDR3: TGTGCCAGCACCGAGCGGGACATAGGCGATACGCAGTATTTT. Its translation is CASTERDIGDTQYF.

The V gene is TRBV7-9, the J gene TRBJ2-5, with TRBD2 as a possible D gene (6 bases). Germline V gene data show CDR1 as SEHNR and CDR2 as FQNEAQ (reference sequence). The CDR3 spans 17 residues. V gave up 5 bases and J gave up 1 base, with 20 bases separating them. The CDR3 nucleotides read TGTGCCAGCAGCCTCGGTAAGGGACGGGGGAGCCAAGAGACCCAGTACTTC. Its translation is CASSLGKGRGSQETQYF. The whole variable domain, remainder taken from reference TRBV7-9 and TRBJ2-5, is DTGVSQNPRHKITKRGQNVTFRCDPISEHNRLYWYRQTLGQGPEFLTYFQNEAQLEKSRLLSDRFSAERPKGSFSTLEIQRTEQGDSAMYLCASSLGKGRGSQETQYFGPGTRLLVL.

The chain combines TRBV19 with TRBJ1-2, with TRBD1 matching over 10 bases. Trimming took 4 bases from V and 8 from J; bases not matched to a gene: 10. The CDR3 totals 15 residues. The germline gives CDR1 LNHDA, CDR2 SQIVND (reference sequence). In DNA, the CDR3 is TGTGCCAGTAGTACACCGGGACAGGGGTCGTGGGGCTACACCTTC. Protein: CASSTPGQGSWGYTF.

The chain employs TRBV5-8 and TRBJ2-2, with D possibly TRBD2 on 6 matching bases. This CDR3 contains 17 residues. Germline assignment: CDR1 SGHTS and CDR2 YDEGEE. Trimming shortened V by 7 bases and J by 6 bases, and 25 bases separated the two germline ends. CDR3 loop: CASRRGLPIGLSGELFF. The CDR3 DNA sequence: TGTGCCAGCCGCCGTGGACTACCGATTGGATTATCCGGGGAGCTGTTTTTT.

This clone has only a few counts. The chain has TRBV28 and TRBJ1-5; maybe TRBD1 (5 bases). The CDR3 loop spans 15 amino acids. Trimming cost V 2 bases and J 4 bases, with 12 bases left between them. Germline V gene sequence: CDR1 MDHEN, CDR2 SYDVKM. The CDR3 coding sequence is TGTGCCAGCAGTTTAGGCAGGGTTGAGAATCAGCCCCAGCATTTT. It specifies CASSLGRVENQPQHF.

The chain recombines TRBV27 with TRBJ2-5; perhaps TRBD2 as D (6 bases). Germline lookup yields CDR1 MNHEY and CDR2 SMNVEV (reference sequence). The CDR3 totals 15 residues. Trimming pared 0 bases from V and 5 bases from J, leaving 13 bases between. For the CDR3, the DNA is TGTGCCAGCAGTTTATCCCGGGAGCAGAAGGAGACCCAGTACTTC. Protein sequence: CASSLSREQKETQYF.

CDR3 bases: TGTGCCAGCACCCCTACGAGGGCTAAAGGGCGGACTGAAGCTTTCTTT. Its translation is CASTPTRAKGRTEAFF. The chain links TRBV27 to TRBJ1-1, with no clear D. V gave up 7 bases and J gave up 5 bases, with 23 bases separating them. The CDR3 is made up of 16 amino acids. From germline, CDR1 is MNHEY and CDR2 SMNVEV (reference sequence).

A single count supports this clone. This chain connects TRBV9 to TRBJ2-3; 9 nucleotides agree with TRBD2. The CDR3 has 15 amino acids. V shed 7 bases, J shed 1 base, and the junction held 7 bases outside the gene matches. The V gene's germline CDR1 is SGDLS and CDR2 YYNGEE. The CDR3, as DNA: TGTGCCAGCCACGCGGGAGGGTCGGGCACAGATACGCAGTATTTT. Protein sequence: CASHAGGSGTDTQYF.

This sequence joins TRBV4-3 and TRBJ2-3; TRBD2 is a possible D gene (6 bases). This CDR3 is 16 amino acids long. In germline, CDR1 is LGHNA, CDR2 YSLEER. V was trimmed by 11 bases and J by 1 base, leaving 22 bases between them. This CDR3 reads CAHLSERDSCTDTQYF. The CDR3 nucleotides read TGCGCCCATCTCTCTGAACGGGACTCCTGCACAGATACGCAGTATTTT.

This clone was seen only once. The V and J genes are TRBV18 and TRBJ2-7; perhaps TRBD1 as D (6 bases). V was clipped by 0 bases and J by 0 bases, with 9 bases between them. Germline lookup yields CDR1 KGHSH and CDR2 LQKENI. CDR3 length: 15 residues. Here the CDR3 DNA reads TGTGCCAGCTCACCACCGACAGGCCTCTCCTACGAGCAGTACTTC. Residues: CASSPPTGLSYEQYF.

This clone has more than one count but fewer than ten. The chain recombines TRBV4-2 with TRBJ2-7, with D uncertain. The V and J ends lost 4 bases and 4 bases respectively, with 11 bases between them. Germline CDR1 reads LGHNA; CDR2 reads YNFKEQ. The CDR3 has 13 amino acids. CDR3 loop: CASSRGRGYEQYF. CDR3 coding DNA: TGTGCCAGCAGCCGAGGAAGAGGTTACGAGCAGTACTTC.

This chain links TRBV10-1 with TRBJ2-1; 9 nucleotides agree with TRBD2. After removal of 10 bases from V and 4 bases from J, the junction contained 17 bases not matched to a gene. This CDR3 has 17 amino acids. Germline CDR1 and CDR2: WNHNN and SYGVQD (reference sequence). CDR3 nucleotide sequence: TGCGCCATCCAAAAAGGGGCTAGCGGGGAGGGTTACAATGAGCAGTTCTTC. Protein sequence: CAIQKGASGEGYNEQFF.

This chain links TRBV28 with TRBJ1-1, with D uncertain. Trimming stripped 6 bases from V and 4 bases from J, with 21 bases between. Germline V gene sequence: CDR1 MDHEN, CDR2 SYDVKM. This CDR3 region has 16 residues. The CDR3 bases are TGTGCCAGCAGCCCTCCTAGGCCAATACGGCGCACTGAAGCTTTCTTT. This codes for CASSPPRPIRRTEAFF.

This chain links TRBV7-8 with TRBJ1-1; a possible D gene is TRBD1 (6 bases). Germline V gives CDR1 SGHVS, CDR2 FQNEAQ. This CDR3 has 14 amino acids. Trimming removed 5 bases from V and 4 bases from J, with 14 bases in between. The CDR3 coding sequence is TGTGCCAGCAGCCAGAGTGCGGGGGCCACTGAAGCTTTCTTT. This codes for CASSQSAGATEAFF. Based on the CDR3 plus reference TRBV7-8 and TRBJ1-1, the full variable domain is GAGVSQSPRYKVAKRGQDVALRCDPISGHVSLFWYQQALGQGPEFLTYFQNEAQLDKSGLPSDRFFAERPEGSVSTLKIQRTQQEDSAVYLCASSQSAGATEAFFGQGTRLTVV.

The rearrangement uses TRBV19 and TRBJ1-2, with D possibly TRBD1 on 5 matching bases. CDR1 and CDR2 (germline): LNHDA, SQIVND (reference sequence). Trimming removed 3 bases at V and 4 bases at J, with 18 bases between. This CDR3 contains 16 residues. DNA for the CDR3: TGTGCCAGTAGTATGGGGCCGCCCCTCTCCAGCTATGGCTACACCTTC. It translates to CASSMGPPLSSYGYTF.

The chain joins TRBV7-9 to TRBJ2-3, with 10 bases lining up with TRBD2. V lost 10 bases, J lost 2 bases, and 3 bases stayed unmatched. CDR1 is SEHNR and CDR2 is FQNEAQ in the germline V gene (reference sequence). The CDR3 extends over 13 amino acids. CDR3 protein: CATGLAATDTQYF. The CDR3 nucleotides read TGTGCCACCGGACTAGCGGCCACAGATACGCAGTATTTT.

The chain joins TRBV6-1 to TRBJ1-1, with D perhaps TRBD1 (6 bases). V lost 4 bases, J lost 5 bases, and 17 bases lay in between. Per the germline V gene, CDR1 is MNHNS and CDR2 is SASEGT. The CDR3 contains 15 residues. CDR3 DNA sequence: TGTGCCAGCAGTGGAAGCAGGGGCTTACGAACTGAAGCTTTCTTT. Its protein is CASSGSRGLRTEAFF.

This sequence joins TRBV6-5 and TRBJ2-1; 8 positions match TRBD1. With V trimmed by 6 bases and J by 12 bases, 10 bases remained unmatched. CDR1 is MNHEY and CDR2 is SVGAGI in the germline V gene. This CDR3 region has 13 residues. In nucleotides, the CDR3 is TGTGCCAGCAGCCGGGACAGGAGGGAAGGGCAGTTCTTC. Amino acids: CASSRDRREGQFF.